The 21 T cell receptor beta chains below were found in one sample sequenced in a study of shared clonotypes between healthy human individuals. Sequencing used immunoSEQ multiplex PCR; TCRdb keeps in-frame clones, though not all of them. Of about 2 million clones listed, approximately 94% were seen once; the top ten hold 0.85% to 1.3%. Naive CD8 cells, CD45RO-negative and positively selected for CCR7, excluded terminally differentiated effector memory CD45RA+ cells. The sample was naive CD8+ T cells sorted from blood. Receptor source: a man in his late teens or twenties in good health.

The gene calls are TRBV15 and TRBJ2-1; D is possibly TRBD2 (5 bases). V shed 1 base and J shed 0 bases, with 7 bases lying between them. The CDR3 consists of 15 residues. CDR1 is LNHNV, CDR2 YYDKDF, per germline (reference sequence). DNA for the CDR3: TGTGCCACCAGCAGAGGCGGGTTCTCCTACAATGAGCAGTTCTTC. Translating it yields CATSRGGFSYNEQFF.

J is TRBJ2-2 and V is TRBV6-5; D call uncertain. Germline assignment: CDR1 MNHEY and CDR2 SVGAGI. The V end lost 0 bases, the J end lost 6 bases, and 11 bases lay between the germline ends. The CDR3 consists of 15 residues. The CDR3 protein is CASSYSSRVAGELFF. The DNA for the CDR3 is TGTGCCAGCAGTTACTCGAGTAGGGTGGCCGGGGAGCTGTTTTTT.

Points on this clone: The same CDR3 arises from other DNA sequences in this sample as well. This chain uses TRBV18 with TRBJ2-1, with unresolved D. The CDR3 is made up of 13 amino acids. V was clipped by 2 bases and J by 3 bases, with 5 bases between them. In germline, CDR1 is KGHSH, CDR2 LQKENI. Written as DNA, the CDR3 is TGTGCCAGCTCACCATCCAGCTACAATGAGCAGTTCTTC. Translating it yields CASSPSSYNEQFF.

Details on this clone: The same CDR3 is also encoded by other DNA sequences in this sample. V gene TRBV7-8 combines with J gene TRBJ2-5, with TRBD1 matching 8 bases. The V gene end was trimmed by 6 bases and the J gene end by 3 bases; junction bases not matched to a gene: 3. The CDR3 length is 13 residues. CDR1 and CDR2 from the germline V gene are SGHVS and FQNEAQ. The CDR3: CASSLDREETQYF. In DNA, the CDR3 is TGTGCCAGCAGTCTGGACAGGGAAGAGACCCAGTACTTC.

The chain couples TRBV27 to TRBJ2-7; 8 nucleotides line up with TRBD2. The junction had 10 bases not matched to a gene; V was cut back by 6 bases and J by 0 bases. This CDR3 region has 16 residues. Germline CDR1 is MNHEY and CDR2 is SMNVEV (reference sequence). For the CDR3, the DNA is TGTGCCAGCAGCCTGCTAGCGGGTAAAAGCTCCTACGAGCAGTACTTC. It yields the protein CASSLLAGKSSYEQYF.

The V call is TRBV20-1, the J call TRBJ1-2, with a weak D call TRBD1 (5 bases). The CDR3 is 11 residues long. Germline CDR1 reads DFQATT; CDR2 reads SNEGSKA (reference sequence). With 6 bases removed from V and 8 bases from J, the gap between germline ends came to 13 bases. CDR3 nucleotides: TGCAGTGCCCGGACGGGGGACGGCTACACCTTC. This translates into CSARTGDGYTF.

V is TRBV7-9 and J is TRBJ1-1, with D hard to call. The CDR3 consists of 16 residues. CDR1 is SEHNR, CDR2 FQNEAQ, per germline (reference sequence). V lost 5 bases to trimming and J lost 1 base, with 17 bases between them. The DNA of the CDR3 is TGTGCCAGCAGCCCCCAACTTACGCCGCAGAACACTGAAGCTTTCTTT. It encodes CASSPQLTPQNTEAFF.

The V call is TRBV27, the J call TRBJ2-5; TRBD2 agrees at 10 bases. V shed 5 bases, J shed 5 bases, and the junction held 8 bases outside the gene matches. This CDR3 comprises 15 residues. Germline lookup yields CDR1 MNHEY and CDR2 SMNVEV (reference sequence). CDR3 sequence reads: CASSPTAGGPETQYF. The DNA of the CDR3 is TGTGCCAGCAGTCCGACAGCGGGAGGGCCGGAGACCCAGTACTTC.

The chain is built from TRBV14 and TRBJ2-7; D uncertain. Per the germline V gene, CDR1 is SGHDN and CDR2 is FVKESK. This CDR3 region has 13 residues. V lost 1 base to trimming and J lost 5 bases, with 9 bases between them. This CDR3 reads CASSQGIRDEQYF. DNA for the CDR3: TGTGCCAGCAGCCAAGGCATTCGAGACGAGCAGTACTTC.

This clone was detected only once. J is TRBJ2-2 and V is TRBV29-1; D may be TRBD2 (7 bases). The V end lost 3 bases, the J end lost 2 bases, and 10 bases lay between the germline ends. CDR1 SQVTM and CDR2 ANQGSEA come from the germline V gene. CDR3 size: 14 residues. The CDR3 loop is CSVDGGLNTGELFF. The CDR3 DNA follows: TGCAGCGTTGACGGGGGGCTAAACACCGGGGAGCTGTTTTTT.

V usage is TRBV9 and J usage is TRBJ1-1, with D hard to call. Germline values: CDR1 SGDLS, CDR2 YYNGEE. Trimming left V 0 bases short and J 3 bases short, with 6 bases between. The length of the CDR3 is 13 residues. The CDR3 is CASSVVPYTEAFF. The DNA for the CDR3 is TGTGCCAGCAGCGTAGTCCCCTACACTGAAGCTTTCTTT.

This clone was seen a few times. DNA of the CDR3: TGTGCCAGCAGCCCGTTATTGGGACAGGGGTTCAATCAGCCCCAGCATTTT. It yields the protein CASSPLLGQGFNQPQHF. The V gene is TRBV7-6, the J gene TRBJ1-5; 10 bases are a match to TRBD1. Germline V gives CDR1 SGHVS, CDR2 FNYEAQ. The CDR3 extends over 17 amino acids. J lost 3 bases, V lost 5 bases, and 10 bases had no gene match.

The CDR3 reads CASSFPNTGELFF. CDR3 sequence (DNA): TGTGCCAGCAGTTTCCCAAACACCGGGGAGCTGTTTTTT. J is TRBJ2-2 and V is TRBV27; D is undetermined. The CDR3 consists of 13 residues. V gave up 3 bases and J gave up 2 bases, with 4 bases separating them. The germline CDR1 and CDR2 sequences are MNHEY and SMNVEV (reference sequence).

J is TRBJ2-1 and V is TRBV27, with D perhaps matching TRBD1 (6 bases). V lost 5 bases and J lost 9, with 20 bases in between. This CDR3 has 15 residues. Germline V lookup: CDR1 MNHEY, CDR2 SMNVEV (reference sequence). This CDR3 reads CASSPLAPQGPEQFF. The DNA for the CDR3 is TGTGCCAGCAGTCCACTTGCTCCACAGGGTCCTGAGCAGTTCTTC.

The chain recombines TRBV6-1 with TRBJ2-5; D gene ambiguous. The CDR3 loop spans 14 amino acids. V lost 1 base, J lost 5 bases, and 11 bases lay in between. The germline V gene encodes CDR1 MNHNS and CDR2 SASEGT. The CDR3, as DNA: TGTGCCAGCAGTGAAGTAGGGCGGCGGGAGACCCAGTACTTC. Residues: CASSEVGRRETQYF.

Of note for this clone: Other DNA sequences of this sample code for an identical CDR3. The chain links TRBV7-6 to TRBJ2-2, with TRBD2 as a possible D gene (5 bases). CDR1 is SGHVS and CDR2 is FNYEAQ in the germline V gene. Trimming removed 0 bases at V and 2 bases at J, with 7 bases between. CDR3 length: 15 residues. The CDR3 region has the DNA TGTGCCAGCAGCTTAGCGGGGAGAAACACCGGGGAGCTGTTTTTT. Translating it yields CASSLAGRNTGELFF.

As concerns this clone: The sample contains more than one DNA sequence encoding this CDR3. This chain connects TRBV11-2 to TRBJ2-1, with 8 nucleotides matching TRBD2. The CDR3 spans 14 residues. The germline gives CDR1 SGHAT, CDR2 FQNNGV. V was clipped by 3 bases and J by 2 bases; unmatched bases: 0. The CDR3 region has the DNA TGTGCCAGCAGCTTGCGGGGGGCCTACAATGAGCAGTTCTTC. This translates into CASSLRGAYNEQFF.

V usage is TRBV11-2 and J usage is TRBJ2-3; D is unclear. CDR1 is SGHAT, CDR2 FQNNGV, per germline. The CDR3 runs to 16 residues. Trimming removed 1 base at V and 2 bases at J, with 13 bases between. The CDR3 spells CASSLGASEITDTQYF. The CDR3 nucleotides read TGTGCCAGCAGCTTAGGGGCCAGTGAAATCACAGATACGCAGTATTTT.

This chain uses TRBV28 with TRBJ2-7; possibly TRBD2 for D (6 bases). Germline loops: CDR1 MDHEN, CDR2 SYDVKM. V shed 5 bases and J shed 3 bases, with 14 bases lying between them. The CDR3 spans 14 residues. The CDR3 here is CASSRVGGLYEQYF. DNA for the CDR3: TGTGCCAGCAGTCGGGTGGGAGGACTCTACGAGCAGTACTTC.

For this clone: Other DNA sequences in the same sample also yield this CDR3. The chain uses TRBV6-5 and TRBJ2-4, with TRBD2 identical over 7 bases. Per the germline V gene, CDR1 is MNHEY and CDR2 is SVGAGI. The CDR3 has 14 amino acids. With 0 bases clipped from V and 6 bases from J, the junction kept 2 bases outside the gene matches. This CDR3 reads CASSYSREGNIQYF. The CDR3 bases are TGTGCCAGCAGTTACTCCAGGGAGGGAAACATTCAGTACTTC.

DNA of the CDR3: TGTGCCAGTAGTATGGCCTGGAGTTACGAGCAGTACTTC. Translation gives CASSMAWSYEQYF. V usage is TRBV19 and J usage is TRBJ2-7; no firm D call. With 3 bases removed from V and 4 bases from J, the gap between germline ends came to 10 bases. This CDR3 region has 13 residues. CDR1 and CDR2 from the germline V gene are LNHDA and SQIVND (reference sequence).